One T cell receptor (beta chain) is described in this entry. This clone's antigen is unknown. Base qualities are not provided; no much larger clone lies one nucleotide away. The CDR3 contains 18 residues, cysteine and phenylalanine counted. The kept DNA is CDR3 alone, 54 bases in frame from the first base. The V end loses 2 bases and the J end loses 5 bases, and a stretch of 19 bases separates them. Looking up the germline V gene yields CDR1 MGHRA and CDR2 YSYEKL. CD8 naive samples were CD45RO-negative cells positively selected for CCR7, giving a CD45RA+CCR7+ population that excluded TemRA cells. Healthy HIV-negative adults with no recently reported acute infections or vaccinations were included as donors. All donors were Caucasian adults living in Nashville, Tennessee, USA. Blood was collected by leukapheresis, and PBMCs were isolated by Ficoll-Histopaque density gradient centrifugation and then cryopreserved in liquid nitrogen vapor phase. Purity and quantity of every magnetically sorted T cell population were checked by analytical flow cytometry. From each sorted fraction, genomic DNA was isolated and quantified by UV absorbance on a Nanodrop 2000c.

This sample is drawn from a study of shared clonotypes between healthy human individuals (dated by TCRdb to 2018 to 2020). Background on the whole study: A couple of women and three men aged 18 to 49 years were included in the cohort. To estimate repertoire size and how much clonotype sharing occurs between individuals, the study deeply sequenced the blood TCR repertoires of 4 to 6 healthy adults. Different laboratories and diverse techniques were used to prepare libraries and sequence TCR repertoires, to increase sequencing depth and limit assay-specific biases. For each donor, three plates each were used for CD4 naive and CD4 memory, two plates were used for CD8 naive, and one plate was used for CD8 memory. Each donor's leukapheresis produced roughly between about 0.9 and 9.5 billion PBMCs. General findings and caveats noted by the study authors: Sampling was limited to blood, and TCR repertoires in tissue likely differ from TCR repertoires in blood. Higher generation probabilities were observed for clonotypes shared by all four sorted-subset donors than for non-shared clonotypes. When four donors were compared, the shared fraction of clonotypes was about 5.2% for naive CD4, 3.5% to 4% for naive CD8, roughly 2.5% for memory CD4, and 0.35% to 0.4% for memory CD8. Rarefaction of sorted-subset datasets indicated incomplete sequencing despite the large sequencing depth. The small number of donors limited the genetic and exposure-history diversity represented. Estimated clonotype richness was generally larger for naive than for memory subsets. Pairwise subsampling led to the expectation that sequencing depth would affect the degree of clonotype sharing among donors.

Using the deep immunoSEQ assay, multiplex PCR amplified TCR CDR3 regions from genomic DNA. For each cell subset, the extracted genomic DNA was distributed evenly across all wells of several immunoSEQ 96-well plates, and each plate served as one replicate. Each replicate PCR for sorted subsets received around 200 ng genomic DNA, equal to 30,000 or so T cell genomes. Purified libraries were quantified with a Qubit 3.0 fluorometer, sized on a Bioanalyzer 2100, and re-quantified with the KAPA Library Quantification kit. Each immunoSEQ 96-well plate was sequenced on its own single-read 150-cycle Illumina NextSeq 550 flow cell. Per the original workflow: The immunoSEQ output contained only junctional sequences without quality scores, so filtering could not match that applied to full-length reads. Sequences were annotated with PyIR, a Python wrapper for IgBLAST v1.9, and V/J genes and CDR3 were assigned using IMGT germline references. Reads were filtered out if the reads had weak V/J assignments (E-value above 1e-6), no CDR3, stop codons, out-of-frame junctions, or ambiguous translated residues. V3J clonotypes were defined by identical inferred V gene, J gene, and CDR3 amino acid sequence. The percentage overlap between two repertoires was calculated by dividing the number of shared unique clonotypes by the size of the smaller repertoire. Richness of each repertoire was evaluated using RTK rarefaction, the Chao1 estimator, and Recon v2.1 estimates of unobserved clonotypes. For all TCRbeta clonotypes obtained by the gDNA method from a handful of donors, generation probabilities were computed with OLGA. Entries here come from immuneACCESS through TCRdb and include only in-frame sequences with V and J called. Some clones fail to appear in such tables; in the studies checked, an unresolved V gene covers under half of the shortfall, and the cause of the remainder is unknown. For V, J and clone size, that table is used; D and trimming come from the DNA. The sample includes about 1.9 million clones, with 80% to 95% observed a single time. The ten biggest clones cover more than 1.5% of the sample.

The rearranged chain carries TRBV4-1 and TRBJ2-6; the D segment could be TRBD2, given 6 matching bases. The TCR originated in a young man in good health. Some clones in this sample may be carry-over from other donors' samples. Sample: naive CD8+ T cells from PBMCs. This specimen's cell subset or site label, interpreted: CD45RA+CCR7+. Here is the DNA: TGCGCCAGCAGCCAATTCGAGACGGGAGTAAAGTGGGCCAACGTCCTGACTTTC. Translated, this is CASSQFETGVKWANVLTF.